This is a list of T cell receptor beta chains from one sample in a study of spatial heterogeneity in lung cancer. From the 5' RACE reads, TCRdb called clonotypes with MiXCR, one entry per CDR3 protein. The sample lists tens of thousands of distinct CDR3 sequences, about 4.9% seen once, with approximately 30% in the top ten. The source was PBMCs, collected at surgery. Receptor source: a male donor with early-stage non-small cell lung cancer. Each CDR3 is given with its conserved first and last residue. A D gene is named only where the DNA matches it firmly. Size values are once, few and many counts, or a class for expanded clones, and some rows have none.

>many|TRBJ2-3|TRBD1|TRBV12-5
CASGLAGTGGVSTQYF
TGTGCTAGTGGTTTGGCCGGGACAGGGGGCGTTTCTACGCAGTATTTT
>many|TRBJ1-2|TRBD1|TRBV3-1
CASSRYLDRGQNGYTF
TGTGCCAGCAGCCGCTACCTCGACAGGGGGCAGAATGGCTACACCTTC
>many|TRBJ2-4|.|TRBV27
CASSLFDRNIQYF
TGTGCCAGCAGTCTCTTCGACAGAAACATTCAGTACTTC
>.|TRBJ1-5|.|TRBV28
CASSLPGQGVNQPQHF
TGTGCCAGCAGTTTACCTGGTCAGGGAGTCAATCAGCCCCAGCATTTT
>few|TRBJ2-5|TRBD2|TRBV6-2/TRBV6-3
CASSYSGLAVQETQYF
TGTGCCAGCAGTTACTCGGGGCTAGCGGTTCAAGAGACCCAGTACTTC
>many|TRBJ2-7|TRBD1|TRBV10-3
CASHRGQGVNEQYF
TGTGCCTCCCACCGGGGACAGGGCGTGAACGAGCAGTACTTC
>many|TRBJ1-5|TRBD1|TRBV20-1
CSASDRVGQPQHF
TGCAGTGCTTCCGACAGGGTTGGGCAGCCCCAGCATTTT
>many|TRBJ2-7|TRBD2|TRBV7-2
CASSTGLDGYEQYF
TGTGCCAGCAGCACGGGACTAGATGGCTACGAGCAGTACTTC
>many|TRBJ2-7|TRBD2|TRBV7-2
CASSSGLAGQPRYF
TGTGCCAGCAGCTCGGGACTAGCGGGACAGCCACGGTACTTC
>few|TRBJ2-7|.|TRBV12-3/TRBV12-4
CASSFALGYEQYF
TGTGCCAGCAGTTTTGCTTTGGGCTACGAGCAGTACTTC
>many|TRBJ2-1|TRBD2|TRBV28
CASPFAGESNEQFF
TGTGCCAGCCCCTTCGCGGGGGAATCTAATGAGCAGTTCTTC
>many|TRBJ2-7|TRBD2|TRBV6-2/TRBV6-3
CASTHGGKSNEQYF
TGTGCCAGCACCCACGGGGGGAAAAGCAACGAGCAGTACTTC
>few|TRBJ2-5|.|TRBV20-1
CSALVGPQETQYF
TGCAGTGCCCTCGTAGGACCGCAAGAGACCCAGTACTTC
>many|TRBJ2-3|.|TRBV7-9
CASSLGSARTQYF
TGTGCCAGCAGCCTAGGGAGCGCCCGAACGCAGTATTTT
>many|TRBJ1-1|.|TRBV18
CASSPDTEAFF
TGTGCCAGCTCACCGGACACTGAAGCTTTCTTT
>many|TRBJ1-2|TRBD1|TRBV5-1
CASSLASGPMTGTGYTF
TGCGCCAGCAGCTTGGCCTCAGGGCCCATGACAGGGACTGGCTACACCTTC
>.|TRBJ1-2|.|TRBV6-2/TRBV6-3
CASSSSDSSLYGYTF
TGTGCCAGCAGCTCCTCAGACAGCAGCCTCTATGGCTACACCTTC
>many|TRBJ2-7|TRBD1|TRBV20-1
CSARPPPGQGAQEQYF
TGCAGTGCTAGACCGCCTCCGGGACAGGGGGCGCAAGAGCAGTACTTC
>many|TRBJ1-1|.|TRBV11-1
CASSLGVLNTEAFF
TGTGCCAGCAGCTTAGGCGTTTTGAACACTGAAGCTTTCTTT
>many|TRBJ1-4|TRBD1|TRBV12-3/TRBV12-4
CASSLQGTGFNEKLFF
TGTGCCAGCAGTTTACAAGGGACAGGGTTTAATGAAAAACTGTTTTTT
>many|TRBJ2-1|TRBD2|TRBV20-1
CSASALRTSHNEQFF
TGCAGTGCTAGCGCTCTAAGGACTAGCCACAATGAGCAGTTCTTC
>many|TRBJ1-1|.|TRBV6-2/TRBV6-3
CASRERRTEAFF
TGTGCCAGCAGGGAAAGGAGAACTGAAGCTTTCTTT
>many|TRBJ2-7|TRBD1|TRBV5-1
CASSSGTGGVEQYF
TGCGCCAGCAGCTCCGGGACAGGGGGCGTTGAGCAGTACTTC
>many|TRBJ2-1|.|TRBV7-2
CASSLEGIRGNEQFF
TGTGCCAGCAGCTTAGAAGGGATCCGCGGCAATGAGCAGTTCTTC
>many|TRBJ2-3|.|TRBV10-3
CAIRGRSTDTQYF
TGTGCCATCAGGGGAAGAAGCACAGATACGCAGTATTTT
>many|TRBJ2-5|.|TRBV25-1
CASTALGETQYF
TGTGCCAGCACTGCCCTGGGGGAGACCCAGTACTTC
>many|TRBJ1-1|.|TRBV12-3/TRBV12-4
CASSLEQGGLNTEAFF
TGTGCCAGCAGTTTAGAGCAGGGAGGCCTGAACACTGAAGCTTTCTTT
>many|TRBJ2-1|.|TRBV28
CASSLWNEQFF
TGTGCCAGCAGTTTGTGGAATGAGCAGTTCTTC
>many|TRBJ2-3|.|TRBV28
CASTKSPDTQYF
TGTGCCAGCACCAAAAGCCCAGATACGCAGTATTTT
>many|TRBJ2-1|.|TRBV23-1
CASRNFRDLSSYNEQFF
TGCGCCAGCCGCAACTTTAGGGACCTCAGCTCCTACAATGAGCAGTTCTTC
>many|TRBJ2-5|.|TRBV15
CATSSSFATDQETQYF
TGTGCCACCAGCAGTTCCTTTGCGACGGACCAAGAGACCCAGTACTTC
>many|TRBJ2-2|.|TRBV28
CASSRYRVAGELFF
TGTGCCAGCAGTCGTTACAGGGTAGCTGGGGAGCTGTTTTTT
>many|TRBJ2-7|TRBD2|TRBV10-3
CAISAEGRREGEQYF
TGTGCCATCAGTGCCGAGGGGAGGAGGGAGGGCGAGCAGTACTTC
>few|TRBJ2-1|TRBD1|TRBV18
CASSPPMGTGYNEQFF
TGTGCCAGCTCACCACCGATGGGGACAGGTTACAATGAGCAGTTCTTC
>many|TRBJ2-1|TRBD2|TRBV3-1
CASSQDGFIRRGGENEQFF
TGTGCCAGCAGCCAAGATGGTTTTATTAGGCGGGGGGGTGAGAATGAGCAGTTCTTC
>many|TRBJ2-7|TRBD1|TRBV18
CASSPRSDRSSEQYF
TGTGCCAGCTCACCTCGATCGGACAGGAGCTCCGAGCAGTACTTC
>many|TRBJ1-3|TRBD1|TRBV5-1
CASGTGRTGNTIYF
TGCGCCAGCGGGACAGGGCGAACTGGAAACACCATATATTTT
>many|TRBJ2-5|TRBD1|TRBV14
CASSQNRGLETQYF
TGTGCCAGCAGCCAAAACAGGGGGTTGGAGACCCAGTACTTC
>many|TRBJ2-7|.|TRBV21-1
CASSTLIVRLKEYEQYF
TGTGCCAGCAGCACGCTAATCGTCCGGCTCAAGGAATACGAGCAGTACTTC
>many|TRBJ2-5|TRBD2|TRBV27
CASSLPGGSGETQYF
TGTGCCAGCAGTCTGCCGGGAGGGAGTGGCGAGACCCAGTACTTC
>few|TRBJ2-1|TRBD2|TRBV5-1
CASSLVPTSSLEQFF
TGCGCCAGCAGCTTGGTCCCGACTAGCAGCCTTGAGCAGTTCTTC
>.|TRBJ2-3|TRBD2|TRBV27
CASSLPGLAVSDTQYF
TGTGCCAGCAGTTTACCCGGACTAGCGGTTTCAGATACGCAGTATTTT
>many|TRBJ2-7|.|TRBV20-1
CSARLPGSGYEQYF
TGCAGTGCTAGACTCCCCGGCAGTGGCTACGAGCAGTACTTC
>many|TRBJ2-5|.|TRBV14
CASSQAGRSEETQYF
TGTGCCAGCAGCCAAGCGGGGCGTTCTGAAGAGACCCAGTACTTC
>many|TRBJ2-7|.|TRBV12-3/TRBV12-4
CASSPSGHYEQYF
TGTGCCAGCAGCCCTTCCGGGCATTACGAGCAGTACTTC
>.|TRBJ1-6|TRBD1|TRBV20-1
CSAPPTGGASGSPLHF
TGCAGTGCCCCACCTACAGGGGGCGCGTCTGGTTCACCCCTCCACTTT
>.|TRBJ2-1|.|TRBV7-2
CASSLDLGGGLPGEQFF
TGTGCCAGCAGCTTAGATCTGGGGGGAGGCCTTCCTGGAGAGCAGTTCTTC
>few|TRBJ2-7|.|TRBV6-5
CASRVAGQLSYEQYF
TGTGCCAGTCGAGTGGCTGGACAGTTGTCCTACGAGCAGTACTTC
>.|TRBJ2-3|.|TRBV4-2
CASSQEGALGTPQYF
TGTGCCAGCAGCCAAGAGGGGGCCTTGGGGACCCCGCAGTATTTT
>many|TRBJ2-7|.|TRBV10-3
CAISESKRNSGEQYF
TGTGCCATCAGTGAGTCGAAGAGAAACTCAGGCGAGCAGTACTTC